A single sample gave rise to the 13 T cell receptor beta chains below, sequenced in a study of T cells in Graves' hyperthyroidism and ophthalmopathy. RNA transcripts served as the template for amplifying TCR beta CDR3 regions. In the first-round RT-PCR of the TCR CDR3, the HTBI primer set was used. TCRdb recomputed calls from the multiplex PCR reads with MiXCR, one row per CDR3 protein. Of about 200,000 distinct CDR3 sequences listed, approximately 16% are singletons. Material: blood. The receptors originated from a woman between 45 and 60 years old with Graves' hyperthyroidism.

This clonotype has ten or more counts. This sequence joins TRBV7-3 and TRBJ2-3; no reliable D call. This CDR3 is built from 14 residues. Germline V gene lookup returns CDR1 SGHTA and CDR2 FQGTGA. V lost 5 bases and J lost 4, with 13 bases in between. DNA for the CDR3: TGTGCCAGCAGCCCCCAGGTGAATGCAGATACGCAGTATTTT. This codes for CASSPQVNADTQYF.

The CDR3 reads CASSYSTGKRYGYTF. CDR3 coding DNA: TGTGCCAGCAGTTACTCTACAGGGAAGCGGTATGGCTACACCTTC. The V and J genes are TRBV6-5 and TRBJ1-2, with a weak D call TRBD1 (6 bases). Germline V gene sequence: CDR1 MNHEY, CDR2 SVGAGI. V was shortened by 0 bases and J by 5 bases, with 13 bases between the two germline ends. CDR3 length: 15 amino acids.

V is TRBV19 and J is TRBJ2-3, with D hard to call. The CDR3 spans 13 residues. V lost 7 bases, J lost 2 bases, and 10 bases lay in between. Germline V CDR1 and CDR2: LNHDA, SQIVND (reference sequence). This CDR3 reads CASKSLATDTQYF. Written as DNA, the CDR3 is TGTGCCAGTAAGTCTCTCGCCACAGATACGCAGTATTTT.

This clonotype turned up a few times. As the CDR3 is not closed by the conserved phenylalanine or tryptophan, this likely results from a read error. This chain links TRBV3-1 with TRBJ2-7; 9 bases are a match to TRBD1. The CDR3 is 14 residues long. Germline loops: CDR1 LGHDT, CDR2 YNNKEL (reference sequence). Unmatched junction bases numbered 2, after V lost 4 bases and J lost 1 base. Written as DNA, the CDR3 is TGTGCCAGCAGCCCGGGACAGGGATCCTACGAGCAGTACCTC. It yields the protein CASSPGQGSYEQYL.

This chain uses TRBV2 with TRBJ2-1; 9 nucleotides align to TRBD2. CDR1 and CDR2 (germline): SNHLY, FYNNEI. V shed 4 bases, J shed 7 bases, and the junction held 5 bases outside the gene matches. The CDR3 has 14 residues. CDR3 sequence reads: CASSVKLAGNEQFF. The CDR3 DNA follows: TGTGCCAGCAGTGTTAAGCTAGCGGGAAATGAGCAGTTCTTC. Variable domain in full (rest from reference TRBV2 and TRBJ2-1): EPEVTQTPSHQVTQMGQEVILRCVPISNHLYFYWYRQILGQKVEFLVSFYNNEISEKSEIFDDQFSVERPDGSNFTLKIRSTKLEDSAMYFCASSVKLAGNEQFFGPGTRLTVL.

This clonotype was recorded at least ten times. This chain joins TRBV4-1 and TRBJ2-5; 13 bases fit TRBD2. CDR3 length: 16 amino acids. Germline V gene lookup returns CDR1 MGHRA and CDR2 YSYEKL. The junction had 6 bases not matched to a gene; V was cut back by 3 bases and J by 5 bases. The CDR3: CASSQELAGGDETQYF. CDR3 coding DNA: TGCGCCAGCAGCCAGGAACTAGCGGGAGGGGATGAGACCCAGTACTTC.

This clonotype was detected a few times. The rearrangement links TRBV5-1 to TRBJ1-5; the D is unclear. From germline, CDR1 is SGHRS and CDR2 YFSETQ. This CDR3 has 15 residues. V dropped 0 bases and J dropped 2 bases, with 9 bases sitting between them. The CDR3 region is CASSLGVGGNQPQHF. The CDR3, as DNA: TGCGCCAGCAGCTTGGGGGTGGGAGGCAATCAGCCCCAGCATTTT.

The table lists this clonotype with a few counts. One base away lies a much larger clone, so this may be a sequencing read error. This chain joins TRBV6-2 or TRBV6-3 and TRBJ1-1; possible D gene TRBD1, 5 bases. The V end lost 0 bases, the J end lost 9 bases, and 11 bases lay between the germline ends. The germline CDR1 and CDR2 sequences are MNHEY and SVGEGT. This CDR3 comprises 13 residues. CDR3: CASSYSRQYQAFF. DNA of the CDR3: TGTGCCAGCAGTTACTCCCGACAGTACCAAGCTTTCTTT.

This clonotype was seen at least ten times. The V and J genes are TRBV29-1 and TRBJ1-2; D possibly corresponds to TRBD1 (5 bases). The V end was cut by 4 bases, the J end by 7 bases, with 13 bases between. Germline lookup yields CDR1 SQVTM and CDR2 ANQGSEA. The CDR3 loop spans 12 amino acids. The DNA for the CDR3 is TGCAGCGTTGTAAGAGGGGATGGTGGCTACACCTTC. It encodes CSVVRGDGGYTF.

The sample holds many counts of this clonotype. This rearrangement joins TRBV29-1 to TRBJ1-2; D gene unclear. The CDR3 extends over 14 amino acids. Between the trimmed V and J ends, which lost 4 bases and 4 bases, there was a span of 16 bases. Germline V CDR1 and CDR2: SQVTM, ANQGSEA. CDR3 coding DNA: TGCAGCGTTGCGACCGATCTGACTGGCTATGGCTACACCTTC. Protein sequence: CSVATDLTGYGYTF.

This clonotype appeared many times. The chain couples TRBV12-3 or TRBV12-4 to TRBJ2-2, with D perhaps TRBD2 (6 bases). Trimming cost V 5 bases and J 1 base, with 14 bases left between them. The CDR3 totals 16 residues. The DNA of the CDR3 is TGTGCCAGCAGTCCCCGAGGGCGGGGGAACACCGGGGAGCTGTTTTTT. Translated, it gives CASSPRGRGNTGELFF.

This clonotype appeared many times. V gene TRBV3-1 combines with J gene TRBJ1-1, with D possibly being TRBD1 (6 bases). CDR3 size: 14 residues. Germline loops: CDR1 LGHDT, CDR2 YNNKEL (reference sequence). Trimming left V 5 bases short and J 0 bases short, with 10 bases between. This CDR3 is CASSYGQLNTEAFF. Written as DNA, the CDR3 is TGTGCCAGCAGCTACGGACAGTTGAACACTGAAGCTTTCTTT.

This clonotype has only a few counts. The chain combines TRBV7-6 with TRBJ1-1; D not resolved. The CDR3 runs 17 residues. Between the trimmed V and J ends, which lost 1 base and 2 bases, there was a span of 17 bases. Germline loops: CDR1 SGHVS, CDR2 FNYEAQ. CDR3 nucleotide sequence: TGTGCCAGCAGCTTAGTCCCTATGGCAGGAGTAAACACTGAAGCTTTCTTT. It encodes CASSLVPMAGVNTEAFF.